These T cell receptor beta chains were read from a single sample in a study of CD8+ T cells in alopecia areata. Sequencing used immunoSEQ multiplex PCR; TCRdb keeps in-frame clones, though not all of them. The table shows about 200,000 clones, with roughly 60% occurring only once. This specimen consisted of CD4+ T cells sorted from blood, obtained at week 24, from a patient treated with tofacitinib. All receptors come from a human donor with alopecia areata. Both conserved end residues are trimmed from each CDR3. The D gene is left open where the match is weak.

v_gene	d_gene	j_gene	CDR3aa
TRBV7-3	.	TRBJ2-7	ASSTQGGRGYEQY
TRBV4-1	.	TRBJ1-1	ASSQPILRQTKAF
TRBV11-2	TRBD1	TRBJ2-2	ASSPHPGQGTGELF
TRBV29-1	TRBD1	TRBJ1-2	SVTGTGQAGSRGYT
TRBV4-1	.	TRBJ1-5	ASSQIRTARNQPQH
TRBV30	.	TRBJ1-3	AWTTNTNRGNTIY
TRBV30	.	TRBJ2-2	AWSLGAGASGELF
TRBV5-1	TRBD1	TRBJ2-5	ASSSTGGQETQY
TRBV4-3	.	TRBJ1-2	ASSQGTGYGYT
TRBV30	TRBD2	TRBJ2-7	AWTPAGVSYEQY
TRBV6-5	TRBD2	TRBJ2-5	ASSPGLAGGETQY
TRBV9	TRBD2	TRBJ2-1	ASSVTISGAYNEQF
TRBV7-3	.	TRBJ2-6	ASSSRPTVSGANALT
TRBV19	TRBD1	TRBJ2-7	ASKNRGEQY
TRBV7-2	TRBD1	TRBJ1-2	ASSLVPGGDYGYT
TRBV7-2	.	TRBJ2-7	ASSLGSRPAYEQY
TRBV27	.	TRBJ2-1	ASSFRPSSYNEQF
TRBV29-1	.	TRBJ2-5	SVALEETQY
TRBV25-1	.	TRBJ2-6	ASTGGGGSGANVLT
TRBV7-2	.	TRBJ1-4	ASTAGGARREKLF
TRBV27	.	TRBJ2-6	ASRHRVPGANVLT
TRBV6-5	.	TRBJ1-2	ASRTGFDYGYT
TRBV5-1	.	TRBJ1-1	ASSSDANTEAF
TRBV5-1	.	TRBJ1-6	ASSLADSNSPLH
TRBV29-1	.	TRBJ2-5	SVEESRAQY
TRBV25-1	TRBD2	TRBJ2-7	ASGTSGAYEQY
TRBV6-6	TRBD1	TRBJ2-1	ASRNRGYNEQF
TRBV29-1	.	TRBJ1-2	SVQGGDGYT
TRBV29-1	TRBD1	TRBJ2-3	SVARQGGTDTQY
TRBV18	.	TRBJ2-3	ASSQGSTDTQY
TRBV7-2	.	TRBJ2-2	ASNLGGLNTGELF
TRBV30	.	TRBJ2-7	AWSWDIYSYEQY
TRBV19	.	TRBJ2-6	ASRNAGLRAGANVLT
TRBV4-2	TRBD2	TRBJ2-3	ASSQGGTGGRTDTQY
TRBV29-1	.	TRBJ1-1	SVDTAMNTEAF
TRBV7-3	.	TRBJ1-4	ASSLDTPLELF
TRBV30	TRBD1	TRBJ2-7	AWSVQGIYEQY
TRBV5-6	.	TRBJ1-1	ASSFDYREGTEAF
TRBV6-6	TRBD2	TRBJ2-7	ASSSSTSGRSEQY
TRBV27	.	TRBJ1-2	ASSLGGWYGYT
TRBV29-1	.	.	SVVRAREQY
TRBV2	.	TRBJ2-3	ASIREITDTQY
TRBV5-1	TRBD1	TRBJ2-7	VSSYDRENEQY
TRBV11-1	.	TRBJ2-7	ASSLSLYEQY
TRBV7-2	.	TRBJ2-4	ASSFTGIQY